This TCR beta chain was recorded in a study of blood T cell repertoires in COVID-19 (dated by TCRdb to the early 2020s). Broadly, across the study: The collaborator samples originated in the United States, Italy and Spain and spanned the acute and convalescent phases of COVID-19. The material from the prospective study consisted of cDNA or gDNA derived from T cells, B-cell-depleted T cells, or PBMCs. Where available, HLA class I and class II types were obtained from metadata supplied by the sample provider rather than from assay-based typing. Nearly every sample came with metadata listing a de-identified subject ID, COVID-19 status, age in years and sex. The samples were drawn from two sources: the first 160 participants of the ongoing ImmuneRACE study, and 950 to 1,500 subjects contributed by 6 global collaborators. Subjects who had been exposed to COVID-19, were actively infected with it, or had recovered from it provided the deeply sampled blood TCRbeta repertoires that made up the dataset. The repertoires were made available in a free public database intended to serve as a resource for research on the immune response to SARS-CoV-2.

Whole blood was collected in K2EDTA tubes by collaborating institutions according to the institutions' own protocols. For TCRbeta analysis, collaborators shipped samples in one of three forms: frozen whole blood, isolated PBMCs, or DNA extracted from either of those sample types. Summary of the overall study and its limitations: The quantity of clinical and demographic metadata differed by source and by participant and was supplied without curation.

About this clone: Its recognized antigen is unknown. Base qualities are missing; no much larger clone stands one base away.

The immunoSEQ Assay, a bias-controlled multiplex PCR, was used to amplify TCRbeta CDR3 regions from genomic DNA. Processing in the source paper ran as follows. The number of nucleated cells in each sample was estimated from the amplification of reference gene primers within the assay. To quantify the absolute abundance of each unique TCRbeta CDR3 rearrangement, sequence reads were collapsed and filtered. For each sample, productive Simpson clonality was calculated by taking the square root of Simpson's diversity index across productive rearrangements. TCRdb mirrors the immuneACCESS table, restricted to in-frame sequences. Some clones are absent from its copies; in checked studies, under half trace to an unresolved V gene, and the reason for the others is unknown. That table is the source of V, J and clone size, and D and trimming were worked out from the DNA. Counted in this sample were around 20,000 clones; roughly 87% of them appeared once. The ten largest clones represent about 8.5% of the sample.

Clipping removes 4 bases from V and 0 bases from J, with 11 as the unmatched junction base count. CDR1 and CDR2 were assigned from the germline V gene as MNHNS and SASEGT. Measured from the cysteine to the phenylalanine, the CDR3 is 18 residues long. Kept here is only the CDR3 DNA, which spans 54 bases and is read in frame from base 1. The chain links TRBV6-1 with TRBJ2-5, and 10 bases in between align with TRBD2. The sequenced sample consisted of peripheral blood. The TCR sequence derives from a human donor in a cohort sampled during active COVID-19. The donor label of this sample is uncertain. CDR3 protein: CASSVNVILAGYQETQYF. The nucleotide sequence reads as follows: TGTGCCAGCAGTGTGAACGTGATACTAGCGGGGTACCAAGAGACCCAGTACTTC.